Each of the 24 T cell receptor beta chains below was sequenced from the same sample in a study of blood T cell repertoires in COVID-19. TCRdb keeps only in-frame clones here, not all; method: immunoSEQ multiplex PCR. The repertoire holds about 320,000 clones, around 84% seen once, with approximately 1.9% in the top ten. The source material was PBMCs or T cells enriched from blood (not recorded which). All receptors derive from a woman aged 25 to 39 who had been exposed to COVID-19.

The V gene is TRBV28, the J gene TRBJ1-1; a weak D match, TRBD1 (6 bases). The V end was cut by 11 bases, the J end by 5 bases, with 18 bases between. The germline CDR1 and CDR2 sequences are MDHEN and SYDVKM. The CDR3 extends over 13 amino acids. The CDR3 nucleotides are TGTGCCTCGACTCGCGAGGGGGTTACTGAAGCTTTCTTT. It specifies CASTREGVTEAFF.

This chain links TRBV5-4 with TRBJ2-2; 7 nucleotides line up with TRBD1. This CDR3 region has 15 residues. After removal of 4 bases from V and 3 bases from J, the junction contained 6 bases not matched to a gene. Per the germline V gene, CDR1 is SGHNT and CDR2 is YYREEE (reference sequence). CDR3 nucleotide sequence: TGTGCCAGCAGCATGGGACAGCGTGACACCGGGGAGCTGTTTTTT. Residues: CASSMGQRDTGELFF.

This sequence joins TRBV2 and TRBJ2-7, with TRBD1 identical over 12 bases. This CDR3 is 14 amino acids long. The germline V gene has CDR1 SNHLY and CDR2 FYNNEI. The J segment lost 5 bases and the V segment lost 8 bases, leaving 7 bases of the junction unmatched. For the CDR3, the DNA is TGTGCCAGCTGTCGGGACAGGGGGCGCGACGAGCAGTACTTC. The encoded protein is CASCRDRGRDEQYF.

The V call is TRBV30, the J call TRBJ2-3; tentatively, D is TRBD1 (6 bases). The CDR3 runs 13 residues. Germline-derived CDR1 and CDR2 are GTSNPN and SVGIG (reference sequence). V gave up 2 bases and J gave up 4 bases, with 10 bases separating them. In DNA, the CDR3 is TGTGCCTGGAGTCGAGGACAGCCAGATACGCAGTATTTT. Translation gives CAWSRGQPDTQYF.

This clone was counted a single time. The CDR3 here is CASHEGRGEAFF. CDR3 in DNA: TGTGCCAGCCACGAAGGCAGGGGAGAAGCTTTCTTT. This chain uses TRBV27 with TRBJ1-1, with a weak D call TRBD1 (6 bases). Between the trimmed V and J ends, which lost 8 bases and 8 bases, there was a span of 15 bases. This CDR3 contains 12 residues. Germline assignment: CDR1 MNHEY and CDR2 SMNVEV (reference sequence).

The V gene is TRBV5-1, the J gene TRBJ2-3, with D possibly matching TRBD2 (6 bases). Germline lookup yields CDR1 SGHRS and CDR2 YFSETQ. The CDR3 sequence is 15 residues long. V lost 0 bases and J lost 4, with 12 bases in between. The CDR3 spells CASSLDAGRPDTQYF. The CDR3 DNA reads as TGCGCCAGCAGCTTGGATGCGGGGAGGCCAGATACGCAGTATTTT.

The chain recombines TRBV2 with TRBJ1-1; 7 bases are a match to TRBD1. Per the germline V gene, CDR1 is SNHLY and CDR2 is FYNNEI. The CDR3 extends over 15 amino acids. Unmatched junction bases numbered 2, after V lost 0 bases and J lost 1 base. The CDR3 nucleotides read TGTGCCAGCAGTGAAGCTCCAGGGGGGAACACTGAAGCTTTCTTT. It translates to CASSEAPGGNTEAFF.

This chain uses TRBV3-1 (or the pseudogene TRBV3-2) with TRBJ2-7; TRBD2 matches 9 bases. The ends lost 2 bases at V and 3 bases at J; junction bases unmatched: 8. This CDR3 spans 16 amino acids. Germline CDR1 is LGHDT and CDR2 is YNNKEL (reference sequence). CDR3: CASSQRLAGLDYEQYF. The CDR3 DNA reads TGTGCCAGCAGCCAAAGGCTAGCGGGGCTTGACTACGAGCAGTACTTC.

This clone was counted only a few times. The J gene is TRBJ1-2, the V gene TRBV7-6; TRBD1 might be the D (5 bases). V shed 0 bases and J shed 2 bases, with 16 bases lying between them. The CDR3 runs to 17 residues. CDR1 and CDR2 (germline): SGHVS, FNYEAQ. The CDR3 DNA reads as TGTGCCAGCAGCTTAGCCGGGGGAGGAGCGAACAACTATGGCTACACCTTC. Its translation: CASSLAGGGANNYGYTF.

The gene calls are TRBV5-5 and TRBJ2-2; TRBD1 matches at 11 bases. Germline-derived CDR1 and CDR2 are SGHKS and YYEKEE (reference sequence). V shed 4 bases, J shed 9 bases, and the junction held 8 bases outside the gene matches. This CDR3 comprises 15 residues. This CDR3 reads CASSPGQGVGRELFF. The CDR3 nucleotides are TGTGCCAGCAGCCCGGGACAGGGGGTAGGCCGGGAGCTGTTTTTT.

This clone was counted once. In the same sample, other DNA sequences code for this CDR3. The DNA of the CDR3 is TGTGCCAGCTCACAAACAGGGGACACTGAAGCTTTCTTT. Protein product: CASSQTGDTEAFF. The V gene is TRBV18, the J gene TRBJ1-1, with 7 bases lining up with TRBD1. The CDR3 runs 13 residues. The J segment lost 3 bases and the V segment lost 4 bases, leaving 2 bases of the junction unmatched. Germline CDR1 is KGHSH and CDR2 is LQKENI.

The chain has TRBV4-1 and TRBJ2-5; 8 bases are shared with TRBD1. This CDR3 has 15 residues. V shed 3 bases and J 1 base; nucleotides not matched to a gene: 4. Germline V gene sequence: CDR1 MGHRA, CDR2 YSYEKL. CDR3 sequence (DNA): TGCGCCAGCAGCCAGGTTACAGGGGGCCAAGAGACCCAGTACTTC. Residues: CASSQVTGGQETQYF.

This chain uses TRBV28 with TRBJ1-5; 9 bases map to TRBD1. Trimming cost V 6 bases and J 2 bases; bases outside gene matches: 11. This CDR3 has 17 amino acids. CDR1 and CDR2 from the germline V gene are MDHEN and SYDVKM. CDR3 residues: CASSPGQGIGGNQPQHF. CDR3 coding DNA: TGTGCCAGCAGCCCCGGACAGGGGATAGGAGGCAATCAGCCCCAGCATTTT.

This sequence joins TRBV11-2 and TRBJ2-3; 12 bases match TRBD1. Trimming at V came to 8 bases and at J to 5 bases, leaving 5 bases not matched to a gene. The CDR3 has 14 amino acids. Germline V gives CDR1 SGHAT, CDR2 FQNNGV. CDR3 loop: CASARDRGQDTQYF. CDR3 coding DNA: TGTGCCAGCGCCAGGGACAGGGGGCAAGATACGCAGTATTTT. Full variable domain (outside the CDR3, taken from reference TRBV11-2 and TRBJ2-3): EAGVAQSPRYKIIEKRQSVAFWCNPISGHATLYWYQQILGQGPKLLIQFQNNGVVDDSQLPKDRFSAERLKGVDSTLKIQPAKLEDSAVYLCASARDRGQDTQYFGPGTRLTVL.

This rearrangement joins TRBV19 to TRBJ2-5, with D possibly TRBD2 on 6 matching bases. The CDR3 covers 16 residues. Germline V CDR1 and CDR2: LNHDA, SQIVND (reference sequence). V lost 5 bases and J lost 4, with 20 bases in between. CDR3 sequence (DNA): TGTGCCAGTAGTCTTCATTCGGGCCTGGGGGGAGAGACCCAGTACTTC. Translation: CASSLHSGLGGETQYF.

The chain is built from TRBV4-2 and TRBJ1-6; D uncertain. V was cut by 0 bases and J by 0 bases, with 6 bases left in between. This CDR3 is 16 amino acids long. CDR1 LGHNA and CDR2 YNFKEQ come from the germline V gene. CDR3 sequence (DNA): TGTGCCAGCAGCCAAGAGGGGAGCTCCTATAATTCACCCCTCCACTTT. It specifies CASSQEGSSYNSPLHF.

The rearrangement uses TRBV2 and TRBJ1-1; D is possibly TRBD1 (5 bases). This CDR3 spans 13 amino acids. V was shortened by 4 bases and J by 7 bases, with 13 bases between the two germline ends. CDR1 SNHLY and CDR2 FYNNEI come from the germline V gene. This chain's CDR3 is CASSGGTRHEAFF. CDR3 in DNA: TGTGCCAGCAGTGGGGGGACTCGGCATGAAGCTTTCTTT.

The table lists this clone with a count of one. The rearrangement links TRBV4-2 to TRBJ2-1; D is perhaps TRBD2 (6 bases). The germline CDR1 and CDR2 sequences are LGHNA and YNFKEQ. Trimming pared 0 bases from V and 0 bases from J, leaving 9 bases between. This CDR3 spans 16 amino acids. CDR3 DNA sequence: TGTGCCAGCAGCCAAGAAGTGACTAGCTCCTACAATGAGCAGTTCTTC. Its translation: CASSQEVTSSYNEQFF.

The V gene is TRBV15, the J gene TRBJ2-5, with 9 bases aligning to TRBD1. The germline CDR1 and CDR2 sequences are LNHNV and YYDKDF (reference sequence). The CDR3 loop spans 17 amino acids. The V gene end was trimmed by 1 base and the J gene end by 2 bases; junction bases not matched to a gene: 8. The CDR3 bases are TGTGCCACCAGCAGAGTTGGGACAGGGAGATTACAAGAGACCCAGTACTTC. This encodes CATSRVGTGRLQETQYF.

This clone turned up a few times. The chain joins TRBV5-1 to TRBJ1-4, with a possible D match to TRBD1 (5 bases). Germline V CDR1 and CDR2: SGHRS, YFSETQ. CDR3 length equals 16 residues. V was trimmed by 5 bases and J by 3 bases, leaving 17 bases between them. Here the CDR3 reads CASRGQGGSANEKLFF. The CDR3 coding sequence is TGCGCCAGCAGGGGTCAGGGAGGATCGGCTAATGAAAAACTGTTTTTT.

The chain is built from TRBV19 and TRBJ2-1; D may be TRBD2 (6 bases). The CDR3 totals 12 residues. The V gene lost 3 bases and the J gene lost 7 bases, with 7 bases spanning the gap. Looked up from germline, CDR1 is LNHDA and CDR2 is SQIVND (reference sequence). The CDR3 sequence: CASSIGGNEQFF. CDR3 DNA sequence: TGTGCCAGTAGTATTGGAGGGAATGAGCAGTTCTTC.

The gene calls are TRBV30 and TRBJ2-2; 9 bases are shared with TRBD1. Germline assignment: CDR1 GTSNPN and CDR2 SVGIG (reference sequence). The CDR3 has 17 residues. With V trimmed by 3 bases and J by 1 base, 9 bases remained unmatched. CDR3 amino acids: CAWSAIRQGGNTGELFF. CDR3 nucleotide sequence: TGTGCCTGGAGCGCCATTCGACAGGGGGGGAACACCGGGGAGCTGTTTTTT.

This chain joins TRBV4-1 and TRBJ1-6, with D uncertain. CDR1 and CDR2 (germline): MGHRA, YSYEKL. Trimming shortened V by 1 base and J by 0 bases, and 13 bases separated the two germline ends. The CDR3 has 18 residues. CDR3 protein: CASSQVGGLNSYNSPLHF. CDR3 DNA: TGCGCCAGCAGCCAAGTGGGAGGGCTTAACTCCTATAATTCACCCCTCCACTTT.

A few counts support this clone. Additional DNA sequences in this sample encode the identical CDR3. This sequence joins TRBV2 and TRBJ2-7; D perhaps matches TRBD1 (6 bases). This CDR3 contains 14 residues. V dropped 3 bases and J dropped 0 bases, with 9 bases sitting between them. Germline V gene data show CDR1 as SNHLY and CDR2 as FYNNEI. The CDR3 reads CASSEQGSSYEQYF. The CDR3 nucleotides read TGTGCCAGCAGTGAGCAGGGGTCCTCCTACGAGCAGTACTTC. The complete variable domain, with remaining parts taken from reference TRBV2 and TRBJ2-7, reads EPEVTQTPSHQVTQMGQEVILRCVPISNHLYFYWYRQILGQKVEFLVSFYNNEISEKSEIFDDQFSVERPDGSNFTLKIRSTKLEDSAMYFCASSEQGSSYEQYFGPGTRLTVT.